Shown below are 15 T cell receptor beta chains from a single sample sequenced in a study of blood T cell repertoires in COVID-19. This table comes from immunoSEQ multiplex PCR, and its TCRdb copy is limited to in-frame clones, with some not included. The sample shows 200,000 to 250,000 clones, just over 85% of them seen only once. Input material: peripheral blood. The receptors here all came from a man in his forties or fifties with acute or convalescent COVID-19.

V and J are TRBV19 and TRBJ2-7; 9 bases are a match to TRBD2. In germline, CDR1 is LNHDA, CDR2 SQIVND (reference sequence). The CDR3 is made up of 15 amino acids. Losses at the gene ends were 5 bases for V and 5 bases for J; bases not matched to a gene: 10. The CDR3 DNA reads TGTGCCAGTAGTGTTCAAGCGGGGGGACGCCACGAGCAGTACTTC. Translation: CASSVQAGGRHEQYF.

V and J are TRBV3-1 (or the pseudogene TRBV3-2) and TRBJ1-5; no reliable D call. Trimming shortened V by 3 bases and J by 9 bases, and 9 bases separated the two germline ends. Germline CDR1 is LGHDT and CDR2 is YNNKEL (reference sequence). The CDR3 extends over 12 amino acids. As DNA, the CDR3 is TGTGCCAGCAGCCAGGAGAACGGGCCCCAGCATTTT. Its protein is CASSQENGPQHF.

The chain joins TRBV28 to TRBJ2-1; 7 bases are shared with TRBD2. There are 16 residues in the CDR3. CDR1 MDHEN and CDR2 SYDVKM come from the germline V gene. J gave up 4 bases and V 6 bases, and 12 bases lay outside the gene matches. The CDR3 here is CASSPQRGLGYNEQFF. For the CDR3, the DNA is TGTGCCAGCAGCCCCCAGCGGGGTTTGGGTTACAATGAGCAGTTCTTC.

The chain is built from TRBV6-1 and TRBJ1-2; the match to TRBD1 covers 8 bases. The CDR3 spans 15 residues. The J segment lost 5 bases and the V segment lost 3 bases, leaving 8 bases of the junction unmatched. In germline, CDR1 is MNHNS, CDR2 SASEGT. Written as DNA, the CDR3 is TGTGCCAGCAGTGACCCGGGACAGGCCGTGTATGGCTACACCTTC. Translated, it gives CASSDPGQAVYGYTF.

V usage is TRBV5-6 and J usage is TRBJ1-5; D remains unclear. Germline V gene lookup returns CDR1 SGHDT and CDR2 YYEEEE. This CDR3 contains 12 residues. V was cut by 4 bases and J by 5 bases, with 7 bases left in between. The CDR3: CASSLLDQPQHF. The CDR3 nucleotides read TGTGCCAGCAGCCTCCTTGATCAGCCCCAGCATTTT.

This chain joins TRBV27 and TRBJ2-7; D may be TRBD2 (5 bases). The V gene lost 3 bases and the J gene lost 0 bases, with 12 bases spanning the gap. Looked up from germline, CDR1 is MNHEY and CDR2 is SMNVEV (reference sequence). The CDR3 spans 15 residues. The DNA of the CDR3 is TGTGCCAGCAGTTTTGGAGGTACAAGCTCCTACGAGCAGTACTTC. The encoded protein is CASSFGGTSSYEQYF.

This rearrangement joins TRBV27 to TRBJ1-4; 8 bases agree with TRBD1. The CDR3 loop spans 15 amino acids. Trimming cost V 5 bases and J 7 bases; bases outside gene matches: 9. In germline, CDR1 is MNHEY, CDR2 SMNVEV (reference sequence). The CDR3 nucleotides are TGTGCCAGCAGTATCGGGACAGGAGGGGGTGAAAAACTGTTTTTT. This gives the protein CASSIGTGGGEKLFF.

The J gene is TRBJ2-1, the V gene TRBV12-3 or TRBV12-4; D is unresolved. The V end lost 3 bases, the J end lost 0 bases, and 3 bases lay between the germline ends. The CDR3 spans 13 residues. The CDR3 DNA reads TGTGCCAGCAGTTTTAGCTCCTACAATGAGCAGTTCTTC. Protein sequence: CASSFSSYNEQFF.

The chain uses TRBV9 and TRBJ2-5; 13 bases line up with TRBD2. The length of the CDR3 is 16 residues. Germline V CDR1 and CDR2: SGDLS, YYNGEE. V lost 4 bases and J lost 4; bases outside the gene matches: 7. The CDR3 DNA reads as TGTGCCAGCAGCCCGGGGACTAGCGGGGTGGGAGAGACCCAGTACTTC. It specifies CASSPGTSGVGETQYF.

The genes are TRBV6-2 or TRBV6-3 and TRBJ2-2, with 10 bases identical to TRBD2. CDR3 length: 16 residues. The V gene's germline CDR1 is MNHEY and CDR2 SVGEGT. V lost 8 bases to trimming and J lost 4 bases; unmatched junction nucleotides: 10. CDR3 sequence reads: CASCSGTSDFTGELFF. In nucleotides, the CDR3 is TGTGCCAGCTGTTCCGGGACTAGCGATTTCACCGGGGAGCTGTTTTTT.

This rearrangement joins TRBV19 to TRBJ1-4, with 8 bases aligning to TRBD1. Trimming removed 4 bases from V and 0 bases from J; junction bases left unmatched: 10. Germline V CDR1 and CDR2: LNHDA, SQIVND (reference sequence). The CDR3 spans 18 residues. The CDR3 protein is CASSKGQGGVATNEKLFF. DNA of the CDR3: TGTGCCAGTAGTAAAGGACAGGGAGGAGTTGCAACTAATGAAAAACTGTTTTTT.

This rearrangement joins TRBV18 to TRBJ2-1, with 11 bases identical to TRBD2. Germline V lookup: CDR1 KGHSH, CDR2 LQKENI. J lost 4 bases, V lost 5 bases, and 1 base had no gene match. This CDR3 has 14 residues. Here the CDR3 DNA reads TGTGCCAGCTCAGGGACTAGCGGTTACAATGAGCAGTTCTTC. Encoded protein: CASSGTSGYNEQFF.

The chain has TRBV19 and TRBJ1-6; 8 nucleotides agree with TRBD1. The germline V gene has CDR1 LNHDA and CDR2 SQIVND (reference sequence). CDR3 length equals 17 residues. The ends lost 6 bases at V and 0 bases at J; junction bases unmatched: 7. As DNA, the CDR3 is TGTGCCAGTAGCTTCGACAGGGGCCTCTCCTATAATTCACCCCTCCACTTT. Protein: CASSFDRGLSYNSPLHF.

V usage is TRBV29-1 and J usage is TRBJ1-2; D unclear. The CDR3 runs 12 residues. Germline assignment: CDR1 SQVTM and CDR2 ANQGSEA. The V end lost 2 bases, the J end lost 4 bases, and 8 bases lay between the germline ends. CDR3 sequence (DNA): TGCAGCGTTGAACCAGGAGGCTATGGCTACACCTTC. Its protein is CSVEPGGYGYTF.

This chain uses TRBV6-5 with TRBJ1-4; 9 bases match TRBD1. Germline CDR1 reads MNHEY; CDR2 reads SVGAGI. J was trimmed by 6 bases and V by 10 bases; bases with no gene match: 12. The CDR3 has 15 amino acids. The CDR3 is CATLDLDRGYEKLFF. Written as DNA, the CDR3 is TGTGCCACCCTAGACCTGGACAGGGGATATGAAAAACTGTTTTTT.